This T cell receptor beta chain was recorded in a study of chemoradiotherapy in HPV16-positive cancers. Study outcomes and limitations: During treatment, candidate HPV-specific clones and E7-related motifs expanded in tumor.

V was pared by 4 bases and J by 1 base, with 6 bases of the junction left unmatched. CDR1 and CDR2 (germline): MGHRA, YSYEKL. The length of the CDR3 is 16 residues. Assay used: immunoSEQ multiplex PCR; TCRdb lists only in-frame clones, some missing. The sample consists of about 3,900 clones, 91% of them appearing once. Notes on this clone: What it binds is unknown.

The genes are TRBV4-1 and TRBJ2-2; 7 nucleotides match TRBD1. Here the sequenced sample was tumor tissue, taken from a patient who underwent chemoradiotherapy. The TCR originated in a human donor with HPV-associated anogenital cancer. Written as DNA, the CDR3 is TGCGCCAGCAGCCGAGAGGGGGCGGGGAACACCGGGGAGCTGTTTTTT. This gives the protein CASSREGAGNTGELFF.